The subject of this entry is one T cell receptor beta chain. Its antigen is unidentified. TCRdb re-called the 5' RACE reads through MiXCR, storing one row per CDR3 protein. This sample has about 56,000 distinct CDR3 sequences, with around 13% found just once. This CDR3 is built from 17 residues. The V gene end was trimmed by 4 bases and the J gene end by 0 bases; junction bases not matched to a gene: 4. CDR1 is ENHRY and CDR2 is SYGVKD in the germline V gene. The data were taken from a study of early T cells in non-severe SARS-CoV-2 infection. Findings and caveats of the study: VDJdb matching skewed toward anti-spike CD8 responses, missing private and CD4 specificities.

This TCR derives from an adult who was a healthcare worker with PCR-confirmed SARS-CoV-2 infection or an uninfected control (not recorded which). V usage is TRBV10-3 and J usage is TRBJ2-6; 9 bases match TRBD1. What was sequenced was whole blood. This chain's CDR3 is CAISGLTGGSGANVLTF. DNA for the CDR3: TGTGCCATCAGTGGCTTGACAGGGGGCTCTGGGGCCAACGTCCTGACTTTC.